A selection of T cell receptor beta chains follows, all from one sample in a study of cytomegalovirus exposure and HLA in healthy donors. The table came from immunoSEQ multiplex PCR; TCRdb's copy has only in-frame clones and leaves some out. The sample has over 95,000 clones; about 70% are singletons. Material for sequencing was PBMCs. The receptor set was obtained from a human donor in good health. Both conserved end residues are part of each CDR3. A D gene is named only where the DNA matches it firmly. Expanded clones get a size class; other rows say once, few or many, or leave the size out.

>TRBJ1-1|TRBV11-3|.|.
TGTGCCAGCAGCTTAGGTGGCGGGGCTGAAGCTTTCTTT
CASSLGGGAEAFF
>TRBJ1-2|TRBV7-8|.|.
TGTGCCAGCAGCTTATCGGACAGATCCTATGGCTACACCTTC
CASSLSDRSYGYTF
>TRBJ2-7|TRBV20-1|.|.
TGCAGTGCTAGGACAGGACGAGCAGAGTACTTC
CSARTGRAEYF
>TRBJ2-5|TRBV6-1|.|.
TGTGCCAGCAGTGAAAGGGGCCTCGGGTTCGAGACCCAGTACTTC
CASSERGLGFETQYF
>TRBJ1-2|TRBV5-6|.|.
TGTGCCAGCAGCCCCGGACAGTACTATGGCTACACCTTC
CASSPGQYYGYTF
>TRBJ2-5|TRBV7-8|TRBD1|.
TGTGCCAGCAGCCCCCGGACAGGGCAAGAGACCCAGTACTTC
CASSPRTGQETQYF
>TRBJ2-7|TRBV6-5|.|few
TGTGCCAGCAGTTATAACGCCGCGGCCTACGAGCAGTACTTC
CASSYNAAAYEQYF
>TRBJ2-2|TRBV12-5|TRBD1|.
TGTGCTAGTGGTACGGGACAGGGAGGCAACACCGGGGAGCTGTTTTTT
CASGTGQGGNTGELFF
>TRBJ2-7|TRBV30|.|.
TGTGCCTGGAGTACGGGCTCCTACGAGCAGTACTTC
CAWSTGSYEQYF
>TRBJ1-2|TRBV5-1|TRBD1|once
TGCGCCAGCAGCCCCGAGGGACAGAGATATGGCTACACCTTC
CASSPEGQRYGYTF
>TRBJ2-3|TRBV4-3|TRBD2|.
TGCGCCAGCAGCCAAACCGGGACTAGAACCGATACGCAGTATTTT
CASSQTGTRTDTQYF
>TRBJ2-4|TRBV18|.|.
TGTGCCAGCTCAGCCAGCCAGGGCCTGGACTTC
CASSASQGLDF
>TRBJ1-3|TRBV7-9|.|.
TGTGCCAGCAGCTTCGTTGGGGCCTCTGGAAACACCATATATTTT
CASSFVGASGNTIYF
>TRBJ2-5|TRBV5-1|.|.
TGCGCCAGCAGCTTCAACCAAGAGACCCAGTACTTC
CASSFNQETQYF
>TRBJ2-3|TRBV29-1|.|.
TGCAGCGTTGAAAAGGGGACAGATACGCAGTATTTT
CSVEKGTDTQYF
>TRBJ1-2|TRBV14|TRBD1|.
TGTGCCAGCAGTCAGGACAGGGGCTATGGCTACACCTTC
CASSQDRGYGYTF
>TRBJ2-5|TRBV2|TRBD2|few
TGTGCCAGGGACAGGGGACTAGCGGGATTGGAGACCCAGTACTTC
CARDRGLAGLETQYF
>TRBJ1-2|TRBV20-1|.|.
TGCAGTGCAACGGTTGACTATGGCTACACCTTC
CSATVDYGYTF
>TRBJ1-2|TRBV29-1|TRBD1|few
TGCAGCGTGGTCACGGGACAGCGGTACACCTTC
CSVVTGQRYTF
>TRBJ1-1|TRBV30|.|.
TGTGCCTGGTGGGGAACTACTACCAAGGGGGCTTTCTTT
CAWWGTTTKGAFF
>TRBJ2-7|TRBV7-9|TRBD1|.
TGTGCCAGCAGCTTCGGACAGGGGCCTTTCGAGCAGTACTTC
CASSFGQGPFEQYF
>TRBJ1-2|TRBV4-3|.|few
TGCGCCAGCAGCCCGTCAGGGGCTGGGGGCTACACCTTC
CASSPSGAGGYTF
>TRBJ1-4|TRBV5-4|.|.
TGTGCCAGCAGCTTGGACAGGGACCCTTCAACTAATGAAAAACTGTTTTTT
CASSLDRDPSTNEKLFF
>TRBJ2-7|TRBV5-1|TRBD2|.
TGCGCCAGCAGCTTGTCAAGCGGGAGGTTCGACGAGCAGTACTTC
CASSLSSGRFDEQYF
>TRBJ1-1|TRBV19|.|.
TGTGCCAGTAGTTCTCAGGTAGGCGCTGAAGCTTTCTTT
CASSSQVGAEAFF
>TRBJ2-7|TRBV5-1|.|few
TGCGCCAGTATGTCAGGTGGAACTAGCTCCTACGAGCAGTACTTC
CASMSGGTSSYEQYF
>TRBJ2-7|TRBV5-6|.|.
TGTGCCAGCAGCTGGGGGCCCTACGAGCAGTACTTC
CASSWGPYEQYF
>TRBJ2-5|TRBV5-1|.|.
TGCGCCAGCAGCGCCCTGGGGGGAGGTGAGGAGACCCAGTACTTC
CASSALGGGEETQYF
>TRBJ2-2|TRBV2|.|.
TGTGCCAGCAGTGAACTGGGGCAGGTGAACACCGGGGAGCTGTTTTTT
CASSELGQVNTGELFF
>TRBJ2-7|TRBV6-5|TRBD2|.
TGTGCCAGCAGCCCCCTAGCGGGGGGTTTACGGGAGCAGTACTTC
CASSPLAGGLREQYF
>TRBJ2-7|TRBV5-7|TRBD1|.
TGTGCCAGCAGCTTGGAGCCAGGGGGCTTCTACGAGCAGTACTTC
CASSLEPGGFYEQYF
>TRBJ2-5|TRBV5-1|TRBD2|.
TGCGCCAGCAGCTTGGGCGGGAGTGAGGGAGAGACCCAGTACTTC
CASSLGGSEGETQYF
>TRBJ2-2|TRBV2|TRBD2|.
TGTGCCAGCAGCCGACTAGCGAGCACCGGGGAGCTGTTTTTT
CASSRLASTGELFF
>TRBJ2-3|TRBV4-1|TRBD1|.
TGCGCCAGCAGCGTACAGGGGCTTGGCACAGATACGCAGTATTTT
CASSVQGLGTDTQYF
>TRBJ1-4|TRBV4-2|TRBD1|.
TGTGCCAGCAGCCAGTACAGGGGGCGGGAAAAACTGTTTTTT
CASSQYRGREKLFF